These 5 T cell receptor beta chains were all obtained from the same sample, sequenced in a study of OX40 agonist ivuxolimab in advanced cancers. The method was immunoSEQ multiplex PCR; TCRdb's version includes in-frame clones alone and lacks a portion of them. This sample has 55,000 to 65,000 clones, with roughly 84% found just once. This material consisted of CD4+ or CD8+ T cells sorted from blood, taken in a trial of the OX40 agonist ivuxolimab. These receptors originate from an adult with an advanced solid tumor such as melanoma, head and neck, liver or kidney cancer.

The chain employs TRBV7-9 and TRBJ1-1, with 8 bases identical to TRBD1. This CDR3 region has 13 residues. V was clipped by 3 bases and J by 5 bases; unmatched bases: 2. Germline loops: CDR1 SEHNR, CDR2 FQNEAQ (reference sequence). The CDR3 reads CASSFTGGTEAFF. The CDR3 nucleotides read TGTGCCAGCAGCTTTACAGGGGGAACTGAAGCTTTCTTT.

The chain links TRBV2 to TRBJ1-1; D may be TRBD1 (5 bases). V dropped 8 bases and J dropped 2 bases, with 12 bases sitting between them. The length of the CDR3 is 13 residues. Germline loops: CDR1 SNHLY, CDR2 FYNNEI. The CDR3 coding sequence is TGTGCCAGCGGGGGGGATCCTAACACTGAAGCTTTCTTT. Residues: CASGGDPNTEAFF.

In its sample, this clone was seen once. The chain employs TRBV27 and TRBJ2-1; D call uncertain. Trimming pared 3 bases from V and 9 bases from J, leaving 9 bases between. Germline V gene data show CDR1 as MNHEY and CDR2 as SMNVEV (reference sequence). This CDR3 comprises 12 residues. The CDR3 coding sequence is TGTGCCAGCAGTTTGATCAGGATTGAGCAGTTCTTC. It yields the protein CASSLIRIEQFF.

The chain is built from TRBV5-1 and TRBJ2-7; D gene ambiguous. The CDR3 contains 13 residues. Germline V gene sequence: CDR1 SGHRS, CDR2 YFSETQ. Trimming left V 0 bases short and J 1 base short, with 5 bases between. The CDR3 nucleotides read TGCGCCAGCAGCTTGGACATATCCTACGAGCAGTACTTC. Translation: CASSLDISYEQYF.

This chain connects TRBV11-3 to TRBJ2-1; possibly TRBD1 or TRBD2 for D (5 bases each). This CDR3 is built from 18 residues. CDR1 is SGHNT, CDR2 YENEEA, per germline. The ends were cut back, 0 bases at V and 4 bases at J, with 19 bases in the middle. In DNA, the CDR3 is TGTGCCAGCAGCTTAGATCATACCTCTGGCGAGGGGTACAATGAGCAGTTCTTC. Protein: CASSLDHTSGEGYNEQFF.